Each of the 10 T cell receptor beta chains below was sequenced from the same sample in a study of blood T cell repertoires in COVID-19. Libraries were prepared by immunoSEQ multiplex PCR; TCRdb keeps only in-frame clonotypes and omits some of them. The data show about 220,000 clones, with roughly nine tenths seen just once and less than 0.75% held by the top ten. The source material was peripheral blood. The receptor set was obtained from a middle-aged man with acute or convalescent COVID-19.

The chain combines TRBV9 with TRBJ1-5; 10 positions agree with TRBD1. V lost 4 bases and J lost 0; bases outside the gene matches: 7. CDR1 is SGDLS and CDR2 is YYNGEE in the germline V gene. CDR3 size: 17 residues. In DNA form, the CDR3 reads TGTGCCAGCAGCCCCCACCGGGACAGGGGTAGCAATCAGCCCCAGCATTTT. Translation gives CASSPHRDRGSNQPQHF.

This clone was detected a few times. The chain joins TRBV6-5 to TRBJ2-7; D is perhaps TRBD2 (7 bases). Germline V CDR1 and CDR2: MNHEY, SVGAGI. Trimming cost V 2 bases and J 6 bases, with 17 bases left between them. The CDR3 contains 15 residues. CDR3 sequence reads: CASSYGGALSLEQYF. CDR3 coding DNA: TGTGCCAGCAGTTACGGGGGGGCCCTATCCCTCGAGCAGTACTTC.

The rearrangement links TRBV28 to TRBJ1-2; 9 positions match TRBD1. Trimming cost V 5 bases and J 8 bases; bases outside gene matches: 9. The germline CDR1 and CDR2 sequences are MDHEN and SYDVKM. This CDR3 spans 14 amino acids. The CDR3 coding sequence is TGTGCCAGCAGTCTACTTCGACAGGGGGACGGCTACACCTTC. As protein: CASSLLRQGDGYTF.

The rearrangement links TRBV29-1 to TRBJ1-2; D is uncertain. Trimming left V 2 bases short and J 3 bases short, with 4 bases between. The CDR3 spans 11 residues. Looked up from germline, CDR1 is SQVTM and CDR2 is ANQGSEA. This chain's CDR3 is CSVEQDYGYTF. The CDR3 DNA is TGCAGCGTTGAACAGGACTATGGCTACACCTTC.

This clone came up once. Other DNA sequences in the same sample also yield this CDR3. In DNA form, the CDR3 reads TGTGCCAGCAGTGAACAGGGGATTGAGGGCACTGAAGCTTTCTTT. Translation gives CASSEQGIEGTEAFF. The chain uses TRBV2 and TRBJ1-1; weak D call: TRBD1 (6 bases). The CDR3 loop spans 15 amino acids. V was trimmed by 2 bases and J by 4 bases, leaving 14 bases between them. Germline CDR1 is SNHLY and CDR2 is FYNNEI.

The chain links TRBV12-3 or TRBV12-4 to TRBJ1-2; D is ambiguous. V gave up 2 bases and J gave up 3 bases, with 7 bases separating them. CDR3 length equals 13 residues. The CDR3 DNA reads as TGTGCCAGCAGTTTATCCGGAGACTATGGCTACACCTTC. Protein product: CASSLSGDYGYTF.

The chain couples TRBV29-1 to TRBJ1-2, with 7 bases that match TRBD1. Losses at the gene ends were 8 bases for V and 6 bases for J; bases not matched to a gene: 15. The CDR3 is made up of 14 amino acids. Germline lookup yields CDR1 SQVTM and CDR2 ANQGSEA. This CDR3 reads CSYQGQQGLNGYTF. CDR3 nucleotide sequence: TGCAGCTACCAGGGACAGCAAGGTCTAAATGGCTACACCTTC.

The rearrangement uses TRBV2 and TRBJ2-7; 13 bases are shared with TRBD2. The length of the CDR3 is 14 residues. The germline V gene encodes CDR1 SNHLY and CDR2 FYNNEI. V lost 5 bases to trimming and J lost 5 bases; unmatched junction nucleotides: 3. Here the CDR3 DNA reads TGTGCCAGCAGTCTACTAGCGGGAGGGGACGAGCAGTACTTC. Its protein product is CASSLLAGGDEQYF.

The CDR3 sequence is CAWSGRAGSRDTQYF. In DNA, the CDR3 is TGTGCCTGGAGTGGGAGAGCGGGGAGTAGAGATACGCAGTATTTT. This chain uses TRBV30 with TRBJ2-3; 7 bases are shared with TRBD2. In germline, CDR1 is GTSNPN, CDR2 SVGIG (reference sequence). The CDR3 is 15 amino acids. The junction had 9 bases not matched to a gene; V was cut back by 1 base and J by 5 bases. The variable domain in full, with the rest retrieved from reference TRBV30 and TRBJ2-3, is SQTIHQWPATLVQPVGSPLSLECTVEGTSNPNLYWYRQAAGRGLQLLFYSVGIGQISSEVPQNLSASRPQDRQFILSSKKLLLSDSGFYLCAWSGRAGSRDTQYFGPGTRLTVL.

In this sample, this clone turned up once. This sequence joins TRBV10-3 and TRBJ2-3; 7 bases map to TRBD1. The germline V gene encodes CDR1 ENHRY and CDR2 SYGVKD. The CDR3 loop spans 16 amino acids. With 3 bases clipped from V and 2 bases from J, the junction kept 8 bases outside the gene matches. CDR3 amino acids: CAISDPLGQSTDTQYF. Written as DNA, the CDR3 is TGTGCCATCAGTGACCCCTTGGGACAGTCCACAGATACGCAGTATTTT.